This T cell receptor (beta chain) was identified during a study of beta chain features in type 1 diabetes (dated by TCRdb to the late 2010s). The study in broad terms: No differences in mean age, gender distribution, total cell number or subset yield were found between patients and healthy donors. Regulatory and stem cell-like memory subsets were obtained from only 8 patients and roughly eight healthy donors, while naive and central memory subsets were obtained from all 28 donors. A total of around 110,000,000 sorted cells were examined across all samples, and a strong correlation was observed between cell number per subset and RNA yield. The study compared TCRB repertoires of sorted circulating CD4+ T cell subsets between recently diagnosed type 1 diabetes patients and matched healthy donors.

The entire isolated RNA was reverse transcribed using the High Capacity cDNA Reverse Transcription Kit, and thus expressed TCRB transcripts were sequenced. Naive, central memory and regulatory T cell samples underwent deep immunoSEQ sequencing, averaging roughly 3.3 million total reads per sample. Sorted cells were lysed in RLT buffer, and RNA was extracted using DNase-treated RNeasy Micro or Mini kits according to cell number. To prevent cross-contamination, every cell subset was processed on its own, while patient and healthy donor samples were processed together. TCRB sequences were amplified from cDNA with the immunoSEQ multiplex PCR, producing 87-bp fragments spanning the CDR3 region. The amplicons were sequenced using the Illumina HiSeq platform. In the source study's methods: Synthetic template baselines were used to correct PCR bias computationally, reads within Hamming distance 2 were collapsed together, and singletons that could not be merged were discarded. By aligning reads against IMGT, V, D and J genes, CDR3 length, and insertions or deletions at six rearrangement sites were assigned. Within each subset, clonotype counts were normalized to the number of sorted cells before true diversity and Gini coefficients were calculated with the tcR R package. The overlap coefficient, calculated on TCRB nucleotide sequences, was used to quantify repertoire sharing. TCRdb took over this immuneACCESS table, retaining in-frame rearrangements with V and J assigned. Such tables are incomplete; in checked studies, under half of the missing clones stem from an unresolved V gene, and the remainder is unexplained. V and J calls and clone size are copied from that table; D and trimming were computed from the DNA. Across this sample there are approximately 140,000 clones, with roughly 48% seen only once. The ten largest make up roughly 0.43% of the sample.

A note on this clone: The antigen it binds to is not known. The input lacks base qualities; no much larger clone sits a single base away.

From V the trimming removes 4 bases and from J it removes 2 bases, while the gene matches leave 11 bases of the junction unaccounted for. There are 18 amino acids in the CDR3, from cysteine to phenylalanine inclusive. Of all the DNA, just the CDR3 is kept, 54 bases in frame from base 1. CDR1 and CDR2, per the germline V gene, are LGHNA and YSLEER. Paper-wide results and their limitations: PCR might favor shorter templates, but patient and control samples were amplified and corrected together, so any skew would affect both groups equally. Type 1 diabetes patients showed a moderate but significant shortening of TCRB CDR3 length in all four CD4+ subsets. Because cDNA rather than genomic DNA was sequenced, highly expressing activated cells could have been over-represented, although no difference in activation and CD3 levels was found between groups. The naive, central memory and regulatory TCRB repertoires appeared to resemble one another more closely among patients than among healthy donors. Fewer insertions and more nucleotide deletions at VDJ recombination sites were observed in patients with type 1 diabetes, implying thymic rearrangement abnormalities. Only small numbers of individuals were included in the HLA sub-analyses, which left unresolved whether HLA type had any influence on TCRB rearrangement.

A single peripheral blood draw of around 100 mL on average was collected from each donor into heparinised tubes. Naive, central memory, regulatory and stem cell-like memory CD4+ T cells were sorted on a BD FACSAria II using a panel including CD45RO, CCR7, CD25, CD127, CD95 and CD27. Purity was above 95% for every sorted population. PBMCs were separated immediately by Lymphoprep density gradient centrifugation and were stained directly, without being cultured. So that batch effects would be minimized, each experiment stained and sorted samples in pairs, pairing one healthy donor with one patient. The sequence is built from TRBV4-3 and TRBJ2-2; 9 junctional bases match TRBD2. This clonotype was obtained from a man aged 18 to 35 in good health. Sequenced material: Tregs from blood. In the paper's terms, the cell subset or site label means: regulatory CD4+ T cells. The CDR3 in this case is CASSRRASGGTNTGELFF. The DNA sequence is TGCGCCAGCAGCCGCAGGGCGAGCGGGGGGACAAACACCGGGGAGCTGTTTTTT.